The entry that follows covers one T cell receptor (beta chain) sequence. Its target is not known. V was shortened by 2 bases and J by 1 base, with 15 bases between the two germline ends. CDR1 is SGHRS, CDR2 YFSETQ, per germline. The CDR3 contains 16 residues. The PCR was carried out with 60 Vbeta primers and 13 Jbeta primers. Sequenced by immunoSEQ multiplex PCR; TCRdb stores in-frame clones only, minus some. The data hold around 130,000 clones, with approximately 82% observed a single time. The source of the sample is a study of cytomegalovirus exposure and HLA in healthy donors. The study's findings and limits: As a later analysis showed, a missense DCLRE1C variant was linked to trimming of TCR beta V- and J-genes. Per a later analysis, roughly 17,000 TCR beta sequences showed association with HLA alleles at 0.05 false discovery rate. Reports indicate that TCR beta sequences accurately predicted the HLA-A and HLA-B alleles of most subjects. Cytomegalovirus status, reportedly, was diagnosed with high specificity and sensitivity by the classifier.

Sequencing was performed on PBMCs. This chain links TRBV5-1 with TRBJ1-2; perhaps TRBD1 as D (5 bases). This clonotype was sampled from a man aged 45-65 years in good health and CMV-seronegative. CDR3 DNA: TGCGCCAGCAGCTTATCGACGGGACTCCTTAACTATGGCTACACCTTC. Protein: CASSLSTGLLNYGYTF.